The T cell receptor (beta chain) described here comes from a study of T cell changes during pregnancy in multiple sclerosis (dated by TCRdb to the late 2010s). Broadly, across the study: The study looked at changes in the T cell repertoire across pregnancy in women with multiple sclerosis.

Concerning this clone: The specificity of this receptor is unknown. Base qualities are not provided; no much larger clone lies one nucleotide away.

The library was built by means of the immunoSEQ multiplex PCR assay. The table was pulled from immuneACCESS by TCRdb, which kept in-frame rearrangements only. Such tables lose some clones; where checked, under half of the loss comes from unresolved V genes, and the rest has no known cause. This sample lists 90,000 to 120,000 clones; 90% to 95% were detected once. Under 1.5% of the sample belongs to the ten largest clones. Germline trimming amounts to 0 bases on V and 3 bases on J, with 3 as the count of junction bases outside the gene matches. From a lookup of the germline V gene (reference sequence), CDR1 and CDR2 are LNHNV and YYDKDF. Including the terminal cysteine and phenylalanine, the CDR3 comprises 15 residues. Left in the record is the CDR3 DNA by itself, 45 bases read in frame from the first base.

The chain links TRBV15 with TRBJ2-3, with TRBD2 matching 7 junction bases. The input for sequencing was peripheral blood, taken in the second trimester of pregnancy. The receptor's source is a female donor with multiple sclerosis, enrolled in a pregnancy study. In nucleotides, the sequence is TGTGCCACCAGCAGAGAAGGGAGGGATACAGATACGCAGTATTTT. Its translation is CATSREGRDTDTQYF.